The present TCR beta chain was sequenced within a study of CD8 T cells in ankylosing spondylitis. This CDR3 spans 15 amino acids. Germline V gene lookup returns CDR1 DFQATT and CDR2 SNEGSKA (reference sequence). V was shortened by 3 bases and J by 0 bases, with 11 bases between the two germline ends. MiXCR was run by TCRdb on the 5' RACE reads, yielding one entry per CDR3 protein. The sample records more than 500,000 distinct CDR3 sequences, 5.3% being singletons. This clonotype was seen repeatedly, ten times or more. Its antigen is unidentified. Study results and limitations: Blood of patients with ankylosing spondylitis appeared to be characterized by a TCR beta motif of eight highly homologous variants.

Sequences were obtained from blood, either unsorted or a sorted T cell fraction (not recorded which). This chain connects TRBV20-1 to TRBJ1-4; no firm D call. This TCR was sampled from a male donor with ankylosing spondylitis. CDR3 sequence: CSARVIGPTNEKLFF. The CDR3 nucleotides read TGCAGTGCTAGGGTTATCGGACCAACTAATGAAAAACTGTTTTTT.